This T cell receptor beta chain appears in the sequencing data of a study of cytomegalovirus exposure and HLA in healthy donors. A multiplex PCR was run with 60 Vbeta primers and 13 Jbeta primers. The repertoire was sequenced with immunoSEQ multiplex PCR; TCRdb's copy has only in-frame clones and lacks some. The table shows about 160,000 clones, with roughly 88% occurring only once. Study-wide findings and caveats: Roughly even sequencing depth across donors was the assumption behind the presence/absence analyses. Some V segments could not be told apart, so they were left out, TRBV6-2 and TRBV6-3 among them.

In its sample, this clone was seen once. Its antigen remains unidentified. After removal of 5 bases from V and 0 bases from J, the junction contained 8 bases not matched to a gene. The germline V gene has CDR1 MNHEY and CDR2 SMNVEV (reference sequence). The CDR3 extends over 16 amino acids. The source material was PBMCs. This sequence was found in a man in his forties or fifties in good health and CMV-seropositive. The V and J genes are TRBV27 and TRBJ2-7; 9 bases match TRBD2. In DNA, the CDR3 is TGTGCCAGCAGTCCGTTAGCGGGGGCCATCTCCTACGAGCAGTACTTC. It specifies CASSPLAGAISYEQYF.